This is a list of T cell receptor beta chains from one sample in a study of T cell responses to AZD1222 COVID-19 vaccine. Here immunoSEQ multiplex PCR was the method, and the copy in TCRdb shows in-frame clones only, minus some. The sample lists 150,000 or so clones; less than 95% were seen once. This material consisted of peripheral blood, taken on day 0 of AZD1222 vaccination. These receptors were taken from an adult in good health. Each CDR3 is given with its conserved first and last residue. The D gene is left open where the match is weak. Not every row has a clone size; where given, it reads once, few, many or a size class.

>TRBV5-1|TRBJ1-1|.|.
CASSHRNSKNTEAFF
TGCGCCAGCAGCCACCGTAACAGTAAGAACACTGAAGCTTTCTTT
>TRBV28|TRBJ1-1|.|.
CASSPQSAGLAAFF
TGTGCCAGCAGCCCCCAGTCCGCGGGGTTGGCAGCTTTCTTT
>TRBV7-2|TRBJ1-2|.|.
CASSFAANYGYTF
TGTGCCAGCAGCTTTGCGGCTAACTATGGCTACACCTTC
>TRBV5-1|TRBJ1-4|.|.
CASSLDDSERANEKLFF
TGCGCCAGCAGCTTGGACGACAGCGAACGGGCTAATGAAAAACTGTTTTTT
>TRBV28|TRBJ2-7|.|TRBD1
CASSWTGEAYEQYF
TGTGCCAGCAGTTGGACAGGGGAGGCCTACGAGCAGTACTTC
>TRBV7-2|TRBJ2-7|.|.
CASSLGYGWGSYEQYF
TGTGCCAGCAGCCTCGGATACGGATGGGGCTCCTACGAGCAGTACTTC
>TRBV6-5|TRBJ1-1|.|.
CASSPRRGKGEAFF
TGTGCCAGCAGCCCGAGGCGCGGGAAAGGTGAAGCTTTCTTT
>TRBV28|TRBJ2-7|.|.
CASSRERLTEGGHF
TGTGCCAGCAGCAGGGAGAGACTGACGGAGGGCGGACACTTC
>TRBV28|TRBJ1-1|.|.
CATLLRGSEQDTEAFF
TGTGCCACCCTACTGAGGGGATCCGAGCAGGACACTGAAGCTTTCTTT
>TRBV3-1/TRBV3-2|TRBJ1-1|.|.
CASSQGAEAFF
TGTGCCAGCAGCCAAGGGGCAGAAGCTTTCTTT
>TRBV28|TRBJ1-1|.|.
CASSLLGTEAFF
TGTGCCAGCAGTTTGCTGGGCACTGAAGCTTTCTTT
>TRBV14|TRBJ2-2|.|.
CASSQELAGELFF
TGTGCCAGCAGCCAAGAGCTTGCCGGGGAGCTGTTTTTT
>TRBV3-1/TRBV3-2|TRBJ1-2|few|TRBD1
CASSQRRDRAPTIF
TGTGCCAGCAGCCAACGCCGGGACAGAGCCCCTACCATCTTC
>TRBV20-1|TRBJ2-3|.|.
CSAEPTDTQYF
TGCAGTGCCGAACCCACAGATACGCAGTATTTT
>TRBV7-2|TRBJ2-1|.|TRBD1
CASSPRGTGGNEQFF
TGTGCCAGCAGCCCTAGGGGTACAGGGGGGAATGAGCAGTTCTTC
>TRBV28|TRBJ2-1|.|TRBD2
CASRYQREYNEQFF
TGTGCCAGCAGGTATCAGCGGGAGTACAATGAGCAGTTCTTC
>TRBV24-1|TRBJ2-6|.|.
CATSDLPGAGANVLTF
TGTGCCACCAGTGATTTGCCGGGGGCTGGGGCCAACGTCCTGACTTTC
>TRBV28|TRBJ2-3|.|.
CASSLSTDTQYF
TGTGCCAGCAGTTTATCCACAGATACGCAGTATTTT
>TRBV18|TRBJ2-6|.|.
CASSPTGSGANVLTF
TGTGCCAGCTCACCGACAGGCTCTGGGGCCAACGTCCTGACTTTC
>TRBV10-1|TRBJ2-7|.|.
CASSELGEEQYF
TGCGCCAGCAGTGAGCTGGGTGAAGAGCAGTACTTC
>TRBV5-1|TRBJ2-5|.|TRBD2
CASSQRGQETQYF
TGCGCCAGCAGCCAGCGGGGCCAAGAGACCCAGTACTTC
>TRBV10-3|TRBJ1-1|.|.
CAISESRPGTEAFF
TGTGCCATCAGTGAGTCTAGACCCGGCACTGAAGCTTTCTTT
>TRBV9|TRBJ1-2|once|.
CASSVGPRVMGYTF
TGTGCCAGCAGCGTAGGCCCCAGGGTAATGGGCTACACCTTC
>TRBV28|TRBJ1-4|.|.
CASSLSRVVGEKLFF
TGTGCCAGCAGTTTATCCAGGGTAGTTGGTGAAAAACTGTTTTTT
>TRBV19|TRBJ2-3|once|.
CASSNLGGTDTQYF
TGTGCCAGTAGTAACCTCGGGGGCACAGATACGCAGTATTTT
>TRBV29-1|TRBJ2-7|.|.
CSVQLSYEQYF
TGCAGCGTCCAGCTATCCTACGAGCAGTACTTC
>TRBV7-9|TRBJ2-2|.|.
CASTQADGELFF
TGTGCCAGCACTCAGGCCGATGGGGAGCTGTTTTTT
>TRBV2|TRBJ2-7|.|TRBD1
CATRQGDPYEQYF
TGTGCCACCAGACAGGGCGACCCCTACGAGCAGTACTTC
>TRBV5-1|TRBJ2-3|.|TRBD2
CASSLGASGTFVDTQYF
TGCGCCAGCAGCTTGGGTGCTAGCGGGACCTTCGTAGATACGCAGTATTTT
>TRBV9|TRBJ2-1|.|.
CASSVEDEQFF
TGTGCCAGCAGCGTGGAAGATGAGCAGTTCTTC
>TRBV27|TRBJ1-5|.|.
CASSLKFDQPQHF
TGTGCCAGCAGTTTAAAGTTCGATCAGCCCCAGCATTTT
>TRBV28|TRBJ2-1|many|.
CASSFGTFARFF
TGTGCCAGCAGTTTCGGTACATTCGCCCGGTTCTTC
>TRBV3-1/TRBV3-2|TRBJ2-7|once|TRBD1
CASSQDRGTDGQYF
TGTGCCAGCAGCCAAGACAGGGGGACGGACGGGCAGTACTTC
>TRBV28|TRBJ2-1|.|TRBD1
CASSPGTGRYNEQFF
TGTGCCAGCAGTCCAGGGACAGGGCGGTACAATGAGCAGTTCTTC
>TRBV10-1|TRBJ2-1|.|.
CASSESVSYNEQFF
TGCGCCAGCAGTGAGTCGGTTTCGTACAATGAGCAGTTCTTC
>TRBV9|TRBJ2-7|.|TRBD2
CASSPGDSGRYEQYF
TGTGCCAGCAGCCCAGGGGATAGCGGGAGATACGAGCAGTACTTC
>TRBV19|TRBJ2-1|.|TRBD1
CASSIGTGLVYNEQFF
TGTGCCAGTAGTATCGGGACAGGGCTAGTTTACAATGAGCAGTTCTTC
>TRBV10-3|TRBJ1-1|.|TRBD1
CAISESRGGTTEAFF
TGTGCCATCAGTGAGTCCAGGGGGGGGACCACTGAAGCTTTCTTT
>TRBV12-3/TRBV12-4|TRBJ2-1|.|.
CASREPGDNEQFF
TGTGCCAGCAGGGAGCCTGGGGACAATGAGCAGTTCTTC
>TRBV11-3|TRBJ2-7|.|.
CASSLDGQDSYEQYF
TGTGCCAGCAGCTTAGATGGGCAGGACTCCTACGAGCAGTACTTC
>TRBV6-5|TRBJ2-2|.|TRBD1
CASSRQGQNTGELFF
TGTGCCAGCAGTCGACAGGGCCAAAACACCGGGGAGCTGTTTTTT
>TRBV18|TRBJ2-3|.|TRBD2
CASSPPGSGSRDTQYF
TGTGCCAGCTCACCACCGGGGAGCGGGAGCCGGGATACGCAGTATTTT
>TRBV19|TRBJ1-1|.|TRBD1
CASKGGGNLGTEAFF
TGTGCCAGTAAAGGGGGCGGCAATCTGGGCACTGAAGCTTTCTTT
>TRBV11-2|TRBJ1-3|.|.
CASSLGGSGNTIYF
TGTGCCAGCAGCTTGGGGGGGTCTGGAAACACCATATATTTT
>TRBV4-3|TRBJ1-5|.|TRBD1
CASSQDYRDSQPQHF
TGCGCCAGCAGCCAAGATTACAGGGACAGTCAGCCCCAGCATTTT
>TRBV27|TRBJ2-5|.|.
CASSFSPGAEETQYF
TGTGCCAGCAGTTTCTCCCCAGGGGCAGAAGAGACCCAGTACTTC
>TRBV15|TRBJ2-2|few|.
CATSRGQENTGELFF
TGTGCCACCAGCAGGGGGCAGGAGAACACCGGGGAGCTGTTTTTT
>TRBV28|TRBJ1-4|.|.
CASSFRLTTNEKLFF
TGTGCCAGCAGTTTTCGTCTTACAACTAATGAAAAACTGTTTTTT
>TRBV2|TRBJ1-4|few|.
CASTQGRGGKLFF
TGTGCCAGCACCCAGGGGAGAGGGGGAAAACTGTTTTTT